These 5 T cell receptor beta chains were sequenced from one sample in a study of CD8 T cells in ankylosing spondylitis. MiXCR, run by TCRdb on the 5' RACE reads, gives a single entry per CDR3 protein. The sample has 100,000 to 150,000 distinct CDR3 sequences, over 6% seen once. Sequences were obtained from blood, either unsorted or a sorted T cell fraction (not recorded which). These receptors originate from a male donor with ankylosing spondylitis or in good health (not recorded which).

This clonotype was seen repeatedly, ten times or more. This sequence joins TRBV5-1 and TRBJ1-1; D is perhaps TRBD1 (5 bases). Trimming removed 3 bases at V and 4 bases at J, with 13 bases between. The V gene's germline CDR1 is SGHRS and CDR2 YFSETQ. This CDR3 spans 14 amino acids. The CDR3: CASSYDRIFTEAFF. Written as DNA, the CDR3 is TGCGCCAGCAGCTATGACAGAATCTTCACTGAAGCTTTCTTT.

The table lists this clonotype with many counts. CDR3 sequence reads: CASSRIGGSTDTQYF. CDR3 coding DNA: TGTGCCAGCAGCCGAATCGGGGGCAGCACAGATACGCAGTATTTT. The J gene is TRBJ2-3, the V gene TRBV7-8; D possibly uses TRBD1 or TRBD2 (6 bases each). The CDR3 extends over 15 amino acids. V shed 5 bases and J shed 0 bases, with 12 bases lying between them. In germline, CDR1 is SGHVS, CDR2 FQNEAQ.

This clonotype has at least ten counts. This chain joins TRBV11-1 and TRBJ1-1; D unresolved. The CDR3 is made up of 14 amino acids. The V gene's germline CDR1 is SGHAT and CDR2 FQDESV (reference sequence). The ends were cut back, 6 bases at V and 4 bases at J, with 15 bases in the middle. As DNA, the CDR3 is TGTGCCAGCAGTCAACAAGGGCTGGCCACTGAAGCTTTCTTT. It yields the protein CASSQQGLATEAFF.

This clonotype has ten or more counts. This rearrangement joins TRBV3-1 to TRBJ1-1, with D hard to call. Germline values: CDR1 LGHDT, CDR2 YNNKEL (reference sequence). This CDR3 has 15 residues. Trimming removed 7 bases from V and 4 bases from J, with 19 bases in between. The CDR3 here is CASKPRLAAGTEAFF. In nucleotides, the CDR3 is TGTGCCAGCAAACCGAGACTGGCGGCGGGCACTGAAGCTTTCTTT.

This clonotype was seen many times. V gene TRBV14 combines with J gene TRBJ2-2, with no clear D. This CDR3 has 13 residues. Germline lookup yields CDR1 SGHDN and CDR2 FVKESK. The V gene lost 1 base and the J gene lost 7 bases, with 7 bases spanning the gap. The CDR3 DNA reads TGTGCCAGCAGCCAAGGAACGGGCGGGGAGCTGTTTTTT. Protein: CASSQGTGGELFF.